Given below is one TCR beta chain in context. Antigen: not known. This specimen belongs to a study of radiation and T cells in renal cell carcinoma. Study summary: Nephrectomy followed 15 Gy stereotactic body radiation by 4 weeks.

The assay was immunoSEQ multiplex PCR, and TCRdb's table has in-frame clones only and misses some. The data contain tens of thousands of clones, 80% of them singletons. The CDR3 extends over 16 amino acids. The J segment lost 0 bases and the V segment lost 0 bases, leaving 5 bases of the junction unmatched. Germline loops: CDR1 LGHNA, CDR2 YSLEER. Time point of the sample: blood 2 weeks post-SBRT. Treatment indicated: 15 Gy SBRT to primary tumor, nephrectomy 4 weeks later. Study-level points and caveats: Pretreatment tumor biopsies were lacking, so baseline clonotypes are unknown.

The sequences come from blood, collected from a patient whose treatment included radiotherapy and nephrectomy. The source is a woman between 70 and 85 years old with renal cell carcinoma. The chain uses TRBV4-3 and TRBJ2-7; 7 bases map to TRBD1. The CDR3 spells CASSQEIRTGSYEQYF. CDR3 bases: TGCGCCAGCAGCCAAGAGATTAGGACAGGCTCCTACGAGCAGTACTTC.